This T cell receptor (beta chain) was recovered during a study of response to subunit inactivated influenza vaccine. Study-wide results and caveats: The authors proposed limited new T cell recruitment per seasonal influenza vaccination.

This clonotype was seen a few times. The antigen is undetermined. At one end the junction does not follow the germline gene, possibly because of a read error. MiXCR, applied by TCRdb to the RT-PCR reads, yields one record per CDR3 protein. This sample has 710,000 or so distinct CDR3 sequences, with 15% to 19% found just once. CDR3 size: 16 residues. Germline CDR1 DFQATT, CDR2 SNEGSKA (reference sequence). Sequenced here: PBMCs from blood, sampled roughly 13 days after vaccination. The source is a man in his fifties or sixties who received an inactivated influenza vaccine. V is TRBV20-1 and J is TRBJ2-2, with a weak D call TRBD2 (6 bases). The CDR3 region has the DNA TGCTGTGCTATCGCCCGGGCCAAAAACTACCGGGAGAAGCTGTTTTTT. The encoded protein is CCAIARAKNYREKLFF.